The T cell receptor beta chain under discussion was sequenced for a study of blood T cell repertoires in COVID-19. Looking at the study overall: There were acute and convalescent COVID-19 samples, and they came from the United States, Italy and Spain. The cDNA or gDNA used as material had been derived from T cells, B-cell-depleted T cells, or PBMCs.

V lost 3 bases to trimming and J lost 5 bases; unmatched junction nucleotides: 9. Germline CDR1 LNHDA, CDR2 SQIVND (reference sequence). The CDR3 has 16 amino acids. In the original processing: Amplified reference gene primers provided the basis for estimating nucleated cell counts. Sequenced by immunoSEQ multiplex PCR; TCRdb stores in-frame clones only, minus some. V and J calls and clone size are as listed in that table; D and trimming were resolved from the DNA. This table has 120,000 or so clones, over 60% appearing once. This sequence originates from a man aged 40-49 years with active or convalescent COVID-19. Specimen: peripheral blood. The chain couples TRBV19 to TRBJ2-5, with 10 bases identical to TRBD2. The CDR3 reads CASSMGTSGIGETQYF. The CDR3 coding sequence is TGTGCCAGTAGTATGGGAACTAGCGGGATTGGGGAGACCCAGTACTTC.